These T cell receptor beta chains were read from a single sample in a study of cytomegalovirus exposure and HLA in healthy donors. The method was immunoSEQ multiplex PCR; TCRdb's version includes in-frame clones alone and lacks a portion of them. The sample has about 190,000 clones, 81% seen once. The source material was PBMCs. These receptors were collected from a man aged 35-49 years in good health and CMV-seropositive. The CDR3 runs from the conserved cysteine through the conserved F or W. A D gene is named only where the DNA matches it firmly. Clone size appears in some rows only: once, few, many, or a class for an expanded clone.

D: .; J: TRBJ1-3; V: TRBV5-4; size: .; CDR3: CASSPRFSGNTIYF; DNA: TGCGCCAGCAGCCCCCGGTTCTCTGGAAACACCATATATTTT
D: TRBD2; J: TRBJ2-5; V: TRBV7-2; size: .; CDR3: CASSLESAGGVETQYF; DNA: TGTGCCAGCAGCTTAGAGAGCGCCGGGGGGGTAGAGACCCAGTACTTC
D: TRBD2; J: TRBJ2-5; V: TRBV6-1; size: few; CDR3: CASSEAGLAGVGQETQYF; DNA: TGTGCCAGCAGTGAAGCGGGACTAGCGGGGGTGGGGCAAGAGACCCAGTACTTC
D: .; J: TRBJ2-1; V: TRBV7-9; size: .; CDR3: CASSPGGSSYNEQFF; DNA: TGTGCCAGCAGCCCTGGGGGGAGCTCCTACAATGAGCAGTTCTTC
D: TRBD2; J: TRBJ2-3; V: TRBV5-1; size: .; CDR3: CASKASVAGAPLDF; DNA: TGCGCCAGCAAAGCTTCGGTAGCGGGGGCCCCGTTAGATTTT
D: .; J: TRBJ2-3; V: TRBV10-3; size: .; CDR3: CAISEQSPEADTQYF; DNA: TGTGCCATCAGTGAGCAGAGTCCCGAGGCAGATACGCAGTATTTT
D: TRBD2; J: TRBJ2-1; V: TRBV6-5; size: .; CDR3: CASSSLAGGRKQFF; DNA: TGTGCCAGCTCTTCACTAGCGGGAGGCCGAAAGCAGTTCTTC
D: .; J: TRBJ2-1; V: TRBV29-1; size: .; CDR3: CSVNRESGSYNEQFF; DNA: TGCAGCGTTAATAGAGAAAGTGGTTCCTACAATGAGCAGTTCTTC
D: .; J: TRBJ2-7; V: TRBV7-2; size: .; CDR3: CASSSPQAGLPSSYEQYF; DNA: TGTGCCAGCAGCTCCCCCCAAGCGGGCCTACCAAGCTCCTACGAGCAGTACTTC
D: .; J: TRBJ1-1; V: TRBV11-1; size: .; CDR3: CASSLGGDTEAFF; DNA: TGTGCCAGCAGCTTAGGCGGGGACACTGAAGCTTTCTTT
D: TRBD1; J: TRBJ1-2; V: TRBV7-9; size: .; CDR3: CASSLAVGQAGYGYTF; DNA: TGTGCCAGCAGCTTAGCGGTTGGACAGGCTGGCTATGGCTACACCTTC
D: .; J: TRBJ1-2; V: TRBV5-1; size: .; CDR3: CASSSTGNYGYTF; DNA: TGCGCCAGCAGCTCCACAGGGAACTATGGCTACACCTTC
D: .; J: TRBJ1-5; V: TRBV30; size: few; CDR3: CAWSVQARPQHF; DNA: TGTGCCTGGAGTGTACAGGCGAGGCCCCAGCATTTT
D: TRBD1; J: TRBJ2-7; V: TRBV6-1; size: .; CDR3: CASRATGGQGYEQYF; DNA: TGTGCCAGCAGGGCGACAGGGGGCCAAGGGTACGAGCAGTACTTC
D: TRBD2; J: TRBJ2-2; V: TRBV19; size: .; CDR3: CASSINAGVSNTGELFF; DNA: TGTGCCAGTAGTATAAACGCGGGAGTTTCAAACACCGGGGAGCTGTTTTTT
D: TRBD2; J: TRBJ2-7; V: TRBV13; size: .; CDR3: CAAQLAGGPHEQYF; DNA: TGTGCCGCACAACTAGCGGGGGGGCCCCACGAGCAGTACTTC
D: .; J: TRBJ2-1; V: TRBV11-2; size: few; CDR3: CASSLARGGGVDEQFF; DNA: TGTGCCAGCAGCTTAGCCCGAGGAGGGGGCGTCGATGAGCAGTTCTTC